Below are 8 T cell receptor beta chains sequenced from a single sample in a study of control samples from healthy donors and cancer patients. The method was immunoSEQ multiplex PCR; TCRdb's version includes in-frame clones alone and lacks a portion of them. The sample comprises 30,000 to 40,000 clones, about 88% of which are singletons, and 1.5% to 2% rests with the top ten. What was sequenced was PBMCs. Every receptor here comes from a woman aged 40 to 50 with lung cancer.

V gene TRBV2 combines with J gene TRBJ2-7; the match to TRBD2 covers 8 bases. The germline gives CDR1 SNHLY, CDR2 FYNNEI. Losses at the gene ends were 9 bases for V and 0 bases for J; bases not matched to a gene: 13. CDR3 length: 16 residues. In nucleotides, the CDR3 is TGTGCCAGTAACCCGGGGGGGAGAAAGGGCTCCTACGAGCAGTACTTC. Its protein product is CASNPGGRKGSYEQYF.

V and J are TRBV7-3 and TRBJ2-3; maybe TRBD2 (6 bases). Germline V CDR1 and CDR2: SGHTA, FQGTGA. CDR3 length: 16 amino acids. V was clipped by 2 bases and J by 5 bases, with 17 bases between them. The CDR3 here is CASSLGAAGTQDTQYF. The CDR3 region has the DNA TGTGCCAGCAGCTTAGGAGCGGCGGGGACCCAAGATACGCAGTATTTT.

The chain carries TRBV11-3 and TRBJ1-1, with a weak D call TRBD1 (6 bases). Germline values: CDR1 SGHNT, CDR2 YENEEA. V gave up 2 bases and J gave up 10 bases, with 14 bases separating them. This CDR3 has 13 residues. CDR3 sequence: CASSLPGEDRAFF. CDR3 in DNA: TGTGCCAGCAGCTTACCAGGTGAGGACAGAGCTTTCTTT.

The chain couples TRBV27 to TRBJ2-7, with no clear D. V lost 6 bases, J lost 1 base, and 19 bases lay in between. This CDR3 has 16 amino acids. Germline V gene data show CDR1 as MNHEY and CDR2 as SMNVEV (reference sequence). CDR3 region: CASSPSSGKVSYEQYF. DNA of the CDR3: TGTGCCAGCAGCCCCAGTAGTGGGAAAGTATCCTACGAGCAGTACTTC.

This chain uses TRBV28 with TRBJ2-1; 10 bases line up with TRBD1. The ends lost 6 bases at V and 2 bases at J; junction bases unmatched: 4. CDR1 is MDHEN, CDR2 SYDVKM, per germline. The CDR3 has 15 residues. The CDR3: CASRRTGGTYNEQFF. CDR3 DNA: TGTGCCAGCAGGCGGACAGGGGGGACCTACAATGAGCAGTTCTTC.

This rearrangement joins TRBV27 to TRBJ1-1; 7 positions agree with TRBD1. V dropped 4 bases and J dropped 7; count of bases not matched to a gene: 9. The CDR3 sequence is 14 residues long. Germline CDR1 is MNHEY and CDR2 is SMNVEV (reference sequence). The CDR3 is CASSSGQRDDEAFF. The CDR3 nucleotides are TGTGCCAGCAGTTCGGGACAGAGAGATGATGAAGCTTTCTTT.

The rearrangement joins TRBV5-6 to TRBJ1-5, with 9 bases matching TRBD1. Germline loops: CDR1 SGHDT, CDR2 YYEEEE. This CDR3 is built from 15 residues. V lost 1 base to trimming and J lost 3 bases; unmatched junction nucleotides: 2. The CDR3 DNA reads TGTGCCAGCAGCTTGTGGGACAGGGCCAATCAGCCCCAGCATTTT. Translating gives CASSLWDRANQPQHF.

The gene calls are TRBV7-9 and TRBJ2-7; 12 bases map to TRBD2. The CDR3 spans 15 residues. V dropped 5 bases and J dropped 2; count of bases not matched to a gene: 4. In germline, CDR1 is SEHNR, CDR2 FQNEAQ (reference sequence). The CDR3, as DNA: TGTGCCAGCAGCCAGACTAGCGGGGGACCCTACGAGCAGTACTTC. This codes for CASSQTSGGPYEQYF.